This TCR beta chain stems from a study of identical twins. TCRdb re-analysed the 5' RACE reads in MiXCR, keeping a single row per CDR3 protein. The sample lists approximately 690,000 distinct CDR3 sequences; around 5.7% were seen once. Deletions cut 8 bases from V and 10 bases from J, with 17 bases between. Germline CDR1 and CDR2: MDHEN and SYDVKM. This CDR3 region has 13 residues. Sequences were obtained from naive T cells sorted from blood. The rearrangement joins TRBV28 to TRBJ1-4, with D possibly being TRBD1 (6 bases). The clonotype was recovered from a young man in good health. CDR3 residues: CASGGGGTGKLFF. CDR3 bases: TGTGCCAGCGGGGGCGGGGGTACAGGAAAACTGTTTTTT. Based on the CDR3 plus reference TRBV28 and TRBJ1-4, the full variable domain is DVKVTQSSRYLVKRTGEKVFLECVQDMDHENMFWYRQDPGLGLRLIYFSYDVKMKEKGDIPEGYSVSREKKERFSLILESASTNQTSMYLCASGGGGTGKLFFGSGTQLSVL.